This TCR beta chain was observed in a study of blood T cell repertoires in COVID-19. Study in general: Spain, Italy and the United States supplied samples that represented acute and convalescent COVID-19.

CDR1 and CDR2 (germline): LNHDA, SQIVND (reference sequence). The CDR3 is 17 residues long. Trimming shortened V by 2 bases and J by 0 bases, and 16 bases separated the two germline ends. Original processing methods: For nucleated cells, counts were estimated from reference gene primer amplification. Generated by immunoSEQ multiplex PCR, the TCRdb table keeps only in-frame clones and is missing some. V, J and clone size reflect that table, while D and trimming were determined from the DNA. The repertoire holds about 160,000 clones, with 80% to 85% as singletons. Specimen: peripheral blood. The TCR sequence derives from a man younger than 35 with active or convalescent COVID-19. This rearrangement joins TRBV19 to TRBJ1-1; possibly TRBD1 for D (6 bases). Here the CDR3 reads CASSIFQGQGLNTEAFF. The CDR3 bases are TGTGCCAGTAGTATATTCCAGGGGCAGGGACTGAACACTGAAGCTTTCTTT. The whole variable domain, filled in from reference TRBV19 and TRBJ1-1, reads DGGITQSPKYLFRKEGQNVTLSCEQNLNHDAMYWYRQDPGQGLRLIYYSQIVNDFQKGDIAEGYSVSREKKESFPLTVTSAQKNPTAFYLCASSIFQGQGLNTEAFFGQGTRLTVV.